This T cell receptor (beta chain) was obtained from a study of shared clonotypes between healthy human individuals. Findings and caveats of the study: Shared clonotypes across all four donors exceeded non-shared ones in generation probability.

The repertoire was sequenced with immunoSEQ multiplex PCR; TCRdb's copy has only in-frame clones and lacks some. The sample lists around 2,100,000 clones; about 95% were seen once. The V and J ends lost 2 bases and 0 bases respectively, with 8 bases between them. CDR1 and CDR2 from the germline V gene are SGHTA and FQGNSA. This CDR3 comprises 14 residues. Concerning this clone itself: The antigen is not known.

CD45RO-negative, CCR7-selected cells formed the naive CD8 fraction, which excluded terminally differentiated effector memory CD45RA+ cells. The sequencing input was naive CD8+ T cells sorted from blood. This TCR was recovered from a man in his late teens or twenties in good health. The chain combines TRBV7-2 with TRBJ2-7, with D hard to call. CDR3 sequence (DNA): TGTGCCAGCAGCTTAAAAGGAACCTCCTACGAGCAGTACTTC. Its translation: CASSLKGTSYEQYF.